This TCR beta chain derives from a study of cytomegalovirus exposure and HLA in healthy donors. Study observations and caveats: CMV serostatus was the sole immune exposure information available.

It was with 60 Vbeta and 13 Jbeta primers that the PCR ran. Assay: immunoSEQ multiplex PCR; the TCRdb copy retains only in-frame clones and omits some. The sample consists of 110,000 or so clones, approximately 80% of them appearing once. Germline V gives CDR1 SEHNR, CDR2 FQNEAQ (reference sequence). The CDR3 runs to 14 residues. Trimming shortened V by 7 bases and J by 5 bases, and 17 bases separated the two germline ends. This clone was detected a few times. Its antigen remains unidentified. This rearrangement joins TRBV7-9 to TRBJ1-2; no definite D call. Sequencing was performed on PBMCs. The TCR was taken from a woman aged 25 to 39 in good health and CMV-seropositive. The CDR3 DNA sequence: TGTGCCAGCATCCCGGTGGCGCGGACTTATGGCTACACCTTC. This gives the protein CASIPVARTYGYTF. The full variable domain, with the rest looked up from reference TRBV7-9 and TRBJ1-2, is DTGVSQNPRHKITKRGQNVTFRCDPISEHNRLYWYRQTLGQGPEFLTYFQNEAQLEKSRLLSDRFSAERPKGSFSTLEIQRTEQGDSAMYLCASIPVARTYGYTFGSGTRLTVV.